The clone carrying this T cell receptor beta chain has ten or more counts. Its specificity is not known. Read data end 3 residues before the CDR3 end; the end is taken from the germline J gene. This record comes from a study of T cell clonality in common variable immunodeficiency. Findings and limits, study-wide: In common variable immunodeficiency, TCR beta chains reportedly carried fewer deletions and N-nucleotide insertions. Shared TCRbeta clones were fewer between CVID subjects than controls. CVID subjects had higher TCRbeta clonality than healthy controls, most marked in about a third.

This CDR3 is 14 amino acids long. V lost 2 bases, J lost 2 bases, and 4 bases stayed unmatched. Germline V gene data show CDR1 as DFQATT and CDR2 as SNEGSKA (reference sequence). Reduced serum IgG, IgA and/or IgM plus specific antibody deficiency defined CVID. The CVID group had around 16 females and some 31 males, mean age about 36. Generated by immunoSEQ multiplex PCR, the TCRdb table keeps only in-frame clones and is missing some. The sample gives tens of thousands of clones, none seen only once, and the top ten clones hold roughly 3%. The TCR comes from a human donor with common variable immunodeficiency. The gene calls are TRBV20-1 and TRBJ2-7, with 9 bases aligning to TRBD1. Sequencing used peripheral blood mononuclear cells. CDR3 amino acids: CSARQTGGTYEQYF. The covered CDR3 bases are TGCAGTGCTAGACAAACAGGGGGCACCTACGAG.